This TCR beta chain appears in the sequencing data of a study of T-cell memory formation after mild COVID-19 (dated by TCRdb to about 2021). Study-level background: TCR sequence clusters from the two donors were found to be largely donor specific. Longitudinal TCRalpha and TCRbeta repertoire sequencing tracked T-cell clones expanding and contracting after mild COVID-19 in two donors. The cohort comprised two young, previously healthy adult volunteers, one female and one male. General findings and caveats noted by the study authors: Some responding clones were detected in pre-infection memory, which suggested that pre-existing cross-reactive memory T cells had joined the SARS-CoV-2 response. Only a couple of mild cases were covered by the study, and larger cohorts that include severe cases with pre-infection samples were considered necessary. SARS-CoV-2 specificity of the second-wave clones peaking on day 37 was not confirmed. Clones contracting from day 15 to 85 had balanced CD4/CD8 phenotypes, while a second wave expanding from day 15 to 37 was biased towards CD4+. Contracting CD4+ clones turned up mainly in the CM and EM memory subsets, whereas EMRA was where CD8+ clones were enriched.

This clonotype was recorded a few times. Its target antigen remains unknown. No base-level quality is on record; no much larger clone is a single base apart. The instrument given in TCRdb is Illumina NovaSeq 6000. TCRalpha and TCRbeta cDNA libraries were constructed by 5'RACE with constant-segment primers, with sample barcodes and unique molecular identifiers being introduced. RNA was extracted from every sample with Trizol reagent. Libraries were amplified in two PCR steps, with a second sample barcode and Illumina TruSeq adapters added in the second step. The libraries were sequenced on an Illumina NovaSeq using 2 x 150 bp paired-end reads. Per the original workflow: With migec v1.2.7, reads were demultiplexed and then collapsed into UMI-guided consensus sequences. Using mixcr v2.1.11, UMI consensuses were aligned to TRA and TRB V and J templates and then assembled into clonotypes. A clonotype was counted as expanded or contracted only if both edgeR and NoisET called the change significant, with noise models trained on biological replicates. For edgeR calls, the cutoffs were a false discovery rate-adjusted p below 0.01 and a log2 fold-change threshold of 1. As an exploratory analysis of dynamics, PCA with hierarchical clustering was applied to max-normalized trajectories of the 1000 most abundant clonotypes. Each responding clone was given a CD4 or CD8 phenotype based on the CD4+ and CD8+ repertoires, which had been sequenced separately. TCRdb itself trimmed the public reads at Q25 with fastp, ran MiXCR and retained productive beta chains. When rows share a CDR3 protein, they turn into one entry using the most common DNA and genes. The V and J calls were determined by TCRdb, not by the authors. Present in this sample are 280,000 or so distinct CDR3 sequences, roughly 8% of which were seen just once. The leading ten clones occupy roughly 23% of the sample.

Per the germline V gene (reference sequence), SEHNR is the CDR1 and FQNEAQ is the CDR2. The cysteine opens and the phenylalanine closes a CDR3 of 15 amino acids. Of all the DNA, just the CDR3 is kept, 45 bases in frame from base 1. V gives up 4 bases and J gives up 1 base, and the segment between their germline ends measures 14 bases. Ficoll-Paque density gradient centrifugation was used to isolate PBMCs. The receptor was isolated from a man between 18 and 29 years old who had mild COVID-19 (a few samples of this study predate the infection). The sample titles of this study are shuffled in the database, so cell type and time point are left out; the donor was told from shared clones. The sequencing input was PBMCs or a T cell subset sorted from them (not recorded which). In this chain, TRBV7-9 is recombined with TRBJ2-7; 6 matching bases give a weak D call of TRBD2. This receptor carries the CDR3 CASSWTRGKSYEQYF. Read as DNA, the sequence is TGTGCCAGCAGCTGGACACGGGGGAAATCCTACGAGCAGTACTTC.